A single sample is the source of the 15 T cell receptor beta chains below, sequenced in a study of cytomegalovirus exposure and HLA in healthy donors (dated by TCRdb to about 2017). Library construction relied on the immunoSEQ multiplex PCR assay. The multiplex PCR relied on a mix of 60 forward primers for TCR Vbeta segments and 13 reverse primers for TCR Jbeta segments. As stored in TCRdb, this immuneACCESS dataset retains in-frame rearrangements with V and J assigned. A fraction of the clones does not appear; measured against another copy, unresolved V genes explain less than half of the discrepancy, and the remainder lacks a known reason. This sample gives 110,000 or so clones in total; about 70% of them show up just once. The ten largest account for 2.5% to 3.5% of the sample. Sequencing used PBMCs. The receptors were gathered from a man aged 25-40 years in good health and CMV-seronegative.

The J gene is TRBJ2-6, the V gene TRBV10-3; 8 nucleotides agree with TRBD1. V lost 4 bases, J lost 1 base, and 6 bases stayed unmatched. CDR1 and CDR2 from the germline V gene are ENHRY and SYGVKD. The CDR3 has 17 residues. CDR3 in DNA: TGTGCCATCAGTGGCGACAGGGGTTTATCTGGGGCCAACGTCCTGACTTTC. Protein product: CAISGDRGLSGANVLTF.

V gene TRBV7-2 combines with J gene TRBJ2-3; 12 bases are a match to TRBD2. V lost 6 bases, J lost 6 bases, and 13 bases stayed unmatched. There are 17 residues in the CDR3. The V gene's germline CDR1 is SGHTA and CDR2 FQGNSA. The CDR3 is CASSRVATSGSGDTQYF. In DNA, the CDR3 is TGTGCCAGCAGTAGGGTAGCGACTAGCGGGAGTGGTGATACGCAGTATTTT.

In its sample, this clone was seen a few times. The chain joins TRBV11-2 to TRBJ2-5, with 9 bases matching TRBD2. Germline V gene sequence: CDR1 SGHAT, CDR2 FQNNGV. The CDR3 length is 16 residues. J lost 6 bases, V lost 3 bases, and 11 bases had no gene match. CDR3 region: CASSLTNSGSPKTQYF. In DNA form, the CDR3 reads TGTGCCAGCAGCTTGACGAATAGCGGGAGCCCGAAGACCCAGTACTTC.

This clone was picked up a small number of times. This sequence joins TRBV6-5 and TRBJ1-2, with 7 positions matching TRBD1. J lost 8 bases, V lost 5 bases, and 5 bases had no gene match. The germline gives CDR1 MNHEY, CDR2 SVGAGI. The CDR3 covers 12 residues. CDR3 sequence: CASSRQGGGYTF. The CDR3 region has the DNA TGTGCCAGCAGTCGACAGGGTGGAGGCTACACCTTC.

The count of this clone is one. The rearrangement links TRBV11-3 to TRBJ2-7, with 7 nucleotides matching TRBD1. Trimming took 3 bases from V and 2 from J; bases not matched to a gene: 4. The CDR3 spans 14 residues. Germline lookup yields CDR1 SGHNT and CDR2 YENEEA. This CDR3 is CASSFRDRPYEQYF. CDR3 sequence (DNA): TGTGCCAGCAGCTTCCGGGACAGACCCTACGAGCAGTACTTC. Combining the CDR3 with reference TRBV11-3 and TRBJ2-7 gives the whole variable domain EAGVVQSPRYKIIEKKQPVAFWCNPISGHNTLYWYLQNLGQGPELLIRYENEEAVDDSQLPKDRFSAERLKGVDSTLKIQPAELGDSAVYLCASSFRDRPYEQYFGPGTRLTVT.

The rearrangement joins TRBV6-6 to TRBJ2-5, with a weak D call TRBD1 (5 bases). TRBJ2-7 matches the DNA end more closely, so the J call is doubtful. The germline V gene has CDR1 MNHNY and CDR2 SVGAGI (reference sequence). The CDR3 has 12 residues. CDR3 sequence (DNA): TGTGCCAGCAGGATCACAGGCTACGAGCAGTACTTC. It specifies CASRITGYEQYF.

The CDR3 sequence is CASSNGVIVGGRLETQYF. The CDR3, as DNA: TGTGCCAGCAGCAACGGGGTTATTGTTGGGGGCCGCTTGGAGACCCAGTACTTC. This sequence joins TRBV14 and TRBJ2-5; TRBD1 is a possible D gene (6 bases). This CDR3 is 18 amino acids long. Germline V lookup: CDR1 SGHDN, CDR2 FVKESK. With 5 bases removed from V and 5 bases from J, the gap between germline ends came to 27 bases.

The gene calls are TRBV2 and TRBJ1-5; TRBD1 might be the D (5 bases). This CDR3 region has 16 residues. In germline, CDR1 is SNHLY, CDR2 FYNNEI. Trimming shortened V by 3 bases and J by 7 bases, and 19 bases separated the two germline ends. The DNA for the CDR3 is TGTGCCAGCAGTGATCAAGGGGCGGGGGGGAACCAGCCCCAGCATTTT. Its translation is CASSDQGAGGNQPQHF.

This clone was observed a few times. The chain couples TRBV2 to TRBJ2-1; D gene ambiguous. Trimming removed 6 bases at V and 7 bases at J, with 4 bases between. The CDR3 extends over 10 amino acids. The germline V gene has CDR1 SNHLY and CDR2 FYNNEI. The CDR3: CASRLNEQFF. CDR3 in DNA: TGTGCCAGCAGATTAAATGAGCAGTTCTTC.

This clone came up a few times. The V call is TRBV9, the J call TRBJ2-7; D possibly corresponds to TRBD2 (5 bases). The CDR3 loop spans 13 amino acids. CDR1 is SGDLS and CDR2 is YYNGEE in the germline V gene. V lost 3 bases, J lost 2 bases, and 9 bases lay in between. CDR3 in amino acids: CASSGSGPYEQYF. As DNA, the CDR3 is TGTGCCAGCAGCGGCAGCGGACCCTACGAGCAGTACTTC.

The chain couples TRBV11-3 to TRBJ2-7; 8 bases map to TRBD1. CDR1 and CDR2 (germline): SGHNT, YENEEA. The junction had 8 bases not matched to a gene; V was cut back by 5 bases and J by 5 bases. The CDR3 covers 14 residues. CDR3 coding DNA: TGTGCCAGCAGCCTAAGGACAGGGATAGACGAGCAGTACTTC. Protein: CASSLRTGIDEQYF.

The chain combines TRBV6-6 with TRBJ2-7; D is ambiguous. The CDR3 runs 13 residues. Germline V gene lookup returns CDR1 MNHNY and CDR2 SVGAGI (reference sequence). Between the trimmed V and J ends, which lost 4 bases and 5 bases, there was a span of 12 bases. The CDR3 DNA reads TGTGCCAGCAGTTGGATGAGAGAGGACGAGCAGTACTTC. This codes for CASSWMREDEQYF.

J is TRBJ2-7 and V is TRBV28, with 11 bases lining up with TRBD2. Germline V CDR1 and CDR2: MDHEN, SYDVKM. The J segment lost 3 bases and the V segment lost 5 bases, leaving 12 bases of the junction unmatched. This CDR3 contains 17 residues. The CDR3 spells CASSPLRTSGFRYEQYF. In DNA form, the CDR3 reads TGTGCCAGCAGTCCCCTCCGGACTAGCGGGTTCCGCTACGAGCAGTACTTC.

The chain is built from TRBV19 and TRBJ2-7; D gene unclear. CDR1 LNHDA and CDR2 SQIVND come from the germline V gene (reference sequence). Trimming stripped 5 bases from V and 3 bases from J, with 11 bases between. The length of the CDR3 is 13 residues. The CDR3 protein is CASSSGRLYEQYF. The CDR3 DNA reads as TGTGCCAGTAGTTCCGGCAGACTCTACGAGCAGTACTTC.

The V gene is TRBV5-1, the J gene TRBJ1-2, with D perhaps TRBD1 (6 bases). V lost 5 bases and J lost 5, with 16 bases in between. Germline V gene lookup returns CDR1 SGHRS and CDR2 YFSETQ. The CDR3 length is 14 residues. The DNA for the CDR3 is TGCGCCAGCAGTACCGAACAGGGAAGGTATGGCTACACCTTC. It yields the protein CASSTEQGRYGYTF. Supplemented by reference TRBV5-1 and TRBJ1-2, the full variable domain reads KAGVTQTPRYLIKTRGQQVTLSCSPISGHRSVSWYQQTPGQGLQFLFEYFSETQRNKGNFPGRFSGRQFSNSRSEMNVSTLELGDSALYLCASSTEQGRYGYTFGSGTRLTVV.